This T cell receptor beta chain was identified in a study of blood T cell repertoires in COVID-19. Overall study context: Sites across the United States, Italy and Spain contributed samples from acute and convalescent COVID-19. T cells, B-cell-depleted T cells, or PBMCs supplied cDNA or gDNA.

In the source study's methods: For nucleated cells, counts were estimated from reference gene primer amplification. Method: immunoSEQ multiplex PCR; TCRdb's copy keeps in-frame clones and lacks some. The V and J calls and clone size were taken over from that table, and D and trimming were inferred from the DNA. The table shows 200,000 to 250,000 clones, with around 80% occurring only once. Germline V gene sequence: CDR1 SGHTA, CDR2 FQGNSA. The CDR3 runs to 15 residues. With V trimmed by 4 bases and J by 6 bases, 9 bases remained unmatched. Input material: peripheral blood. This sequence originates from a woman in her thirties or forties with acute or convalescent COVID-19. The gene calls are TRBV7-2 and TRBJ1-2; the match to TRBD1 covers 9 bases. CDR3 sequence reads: CASSSPGQGRNGYTF. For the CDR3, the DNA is TGTGCCAGCAGCTCCCCGGGACAGGGAAGAAATGGCTACACCTTC. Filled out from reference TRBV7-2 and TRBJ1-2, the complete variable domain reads GAGVSQSPSNKVTEKGKDVELRCDPISGHTALYWYRQSLGQGLEFLIYFQGNSAPDKSGLPSDRFSAERTGGSVSTLTIQRTQQEDSAVYLCASSSPGQGRNGYTFGSGTRLTVV.